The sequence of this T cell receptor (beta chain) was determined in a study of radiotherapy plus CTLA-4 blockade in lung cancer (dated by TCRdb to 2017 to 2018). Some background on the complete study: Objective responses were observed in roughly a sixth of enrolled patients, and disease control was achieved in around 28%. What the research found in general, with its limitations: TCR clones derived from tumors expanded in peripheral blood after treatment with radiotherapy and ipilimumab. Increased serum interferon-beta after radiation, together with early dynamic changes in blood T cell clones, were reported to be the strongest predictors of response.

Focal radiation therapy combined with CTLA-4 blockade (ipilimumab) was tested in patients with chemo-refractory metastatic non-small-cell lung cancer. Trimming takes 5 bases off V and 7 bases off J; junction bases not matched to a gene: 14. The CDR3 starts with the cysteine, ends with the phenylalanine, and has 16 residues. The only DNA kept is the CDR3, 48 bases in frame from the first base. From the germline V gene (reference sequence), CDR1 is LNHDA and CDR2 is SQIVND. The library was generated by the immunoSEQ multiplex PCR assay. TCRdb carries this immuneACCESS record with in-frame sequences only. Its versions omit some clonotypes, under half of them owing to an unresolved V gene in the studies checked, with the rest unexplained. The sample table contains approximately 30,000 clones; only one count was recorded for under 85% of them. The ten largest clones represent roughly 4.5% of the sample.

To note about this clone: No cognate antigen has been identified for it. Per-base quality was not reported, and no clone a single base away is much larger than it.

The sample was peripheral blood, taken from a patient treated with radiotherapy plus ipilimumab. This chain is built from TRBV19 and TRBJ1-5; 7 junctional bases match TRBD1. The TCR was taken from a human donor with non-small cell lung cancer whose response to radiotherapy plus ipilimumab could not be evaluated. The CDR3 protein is CASSFRQGFGGQPQHF. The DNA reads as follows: TGTGCCAGTAGTTTCCGACAGGGCTTTGGAGGGCAGCCCCAGCATTTT.